This T cell receptor beta chain was sequenced in a study of early T cells in non-severe SARS-CoV-2 infection (dated by TCRdb to the early 2020s). In terms of the full investigation: Bulk RNA from unsorted whole blood was used for TCR sequencing, so alpha and beta chains could not be paired. Broad study findings and their caveats: Matching against VDJdb was skewed toward anti-spike CD8 responses, likely underestimated virus-specific expansions, and missed private and CD4 specificities.

A case-control design nested within a healthcare worker cohort in London, UK, was used, with weekly nasopharyngeal swab PCR tests and blood sampling performed. Between 23 and 31 March 2020, the week of the UK lockdown, healthcare workers were enrolled and then followed up weekly for as long as 16 weeks. Library preparation was by 5' RACE. TCRdb lists the instrument as NextSeq 500. To correct for sequencing error and PCR bias, the TCR library protocol tagged individual cDNA molecules with unique molecular identifiers. Both TCR alpha and beta chains were sequenced, and tight co-correlation was observed between alpha and beta sequence abundances in each sample. In the original analysis: Decombinator V4 was used to perform V gene, J gene and CDR3 annotation of TCR sequences. TCRs were defined as expanded if a significant change between any two time points was detected under a Poisson model with p below 0.0001. Abundances of TCRs were expressed as counts per million after normalisation to the total number of TCRs sequenced in each sample. MAIT TCRs were defined by TRAV1-2 paired with TRAJ12, TRAJ20 or TRAJ33, and iNKT TCRs by TRAV10 paired with TRAJ18. VDJdb, accessed 1 November 2021, was searched for CMV, EBV and SARS-CoV-2 annotated TCRs, with TCRs annotated for multiple antigens excluded. TCRdb ran its own pipeline on the public reads, namely fastp trimming at Q25 and MiXCR clone calling, and kept in-frame beta chains. Each entry is one CDR3 protein sequence, shown with its most common DNA and genes. TCRdb's processing, not the authors' own work, is the source of the V and J calls. A total of approximately 69,000 distinct CDR3 sequences appear in this sample, 11% of them only once. The ten biggest clones cover under 7% of the sample.

CDR1 and CDR2, per the germline V gene, are MDHEN and SYDVKM. The V end loses 3 bases and the J end loses 2 bases, and a stretch of 1 base separates them. The CDR3 holds 11 amino acids from the cysteine to the phenylalanine. Solely the CDR3 DNA is kept, with 33 bases framed from the first base. This clonotype was observed a few times. The antigen it recognizes is unknown. The sample holds no much larger clone one base away, and base qualities are not on file. The specimen was whole blood, collected at baseline. The receptor was derived from an adult who was a healthcare worker with PCR-confirmed SARS-CoV-2 infection or an uninfected control (not recorded which). The rearranged segments are TRBV28 and TRBJ1-1; no D gene call is confident. The CDR3: CASSFNTEAFF. The bases read TGTGCCAGCAGTTTCAACACTGAAGCTTTCTTT.